Listed below are T cell receptor beta chains from one sample, sequenced in a study of Tregs in tolerant kidney transplant recipients. Clones were read by immunoSEQ multiplex PCR, and TCRdb kept only the in-frame ones, dropping some. This sample has about 90,000 clones, with roughly 93% found just once. Sequencing used CD4+ T cells from blood (PBMCs), obtained 12 months after the transplant. All receptors come from a human patient who received a combined kidney and bone marrow transplant. Some of the T cells might come from the graft donor. Both conserved end residues are part of each CDR3. A D gene is named only where the DNA matches it firmly. Clone size, where shown, is once, few, many, or a class for clones that have expanded.

cdr3_aa: CASSTNSGANVLAF
cdr3_nt: TGTGCCAGTAGTACCAACTCTGGGGCCAACGTCCTGGCTTTC
clone_size: -
j_call: TRBJ2-6
v_call: TRBV19
d_call: -

cdr3_aa: CASSPGTSGTYEQYF
cdr3_nt: TGTGCCAGCTCACCTGGGACTAGCGGGACTTACGAGCAGTACTTC
clone_size: -
j_call: TRBJ2-7
v_call: TRBV18
d_call: TRBD2

cdr3_aa: CASSVLGRGTTDTQYF
cdr3_nt: TGTGCCAGCAGCGTTCTCGGGAGAGGAACCACAGATACGCAGTATTTT
clone_size: -
j_call: TRBJ2-3
v_call: TRBV9
d_call: -

cdr3_aa: CASRPSGVTSPYGYTF
cdr3_nt: TGCGCCAGCAGACCTTCAGGGGTCACAAGCCCCTATGGCTACACCTTC
clone_size: -
j_call: TRBJ1-2
v_call: TRBV4-1
d_call: -

cdr3_aa: CASSLVGRRGETQYF
cdr3_nt: TGTGCCAGCAGCTTGGTGGGACGGCGGGGAGAGACCCAGTACTTC
clone_size: -
j_call: TRBJ2-5
v_call: TRBV5-4
d_call: -

cdr3_aa: CASSTGQLFNYGYTF
cdr3_nt: TGCGCCAGCAGCACGGGACAGCTTTTTAACTATGGCTACACCTTC
clone_size: -
j_call: TRBJ1-2
v_call: TRBV5-1
d_call: TRBD1

cdr3_aa: CASSFFPRQGMKGGYTF
cdr3_nt: TGTGCCAGCAGCTTTTTCCCACGACAGGGAATGAAGGGGGGCTACACCTTC
clone_size: -
j_call: TRBJ1-2
v_call: TRBV11-2
d_call: TRBD1

cdr3_aa: CASSLEEGLAGQWWQFF
cdr3_nt: TGTGCCAGCAGCTTAGAAGAGGGACTAGCGGGGCAATGGTGGCAGTTCTTC
clone_size: -
j_call: TRBJ2-1
v_call: TRBV13
d_call: TRBD2

cdr3_aa: CASSPGLATSTDTQYF
cdr3_nt: TGTGCCAGCAGTCCCGGACTAGCGACTAGCACAGATACGCAGTATTTT
clone_size: -
j_call: TRBJ2-3
v_call: TRBV27
d_call: TRBD2

cdr3_aa: CASSSGIPHEETQYF
cdr3_nt: TGTGCCAGCAGTTCCGGGATTCCACACGAAGAGACCCAGTACTTC
clone_size: -
j_call: TRBJ2-5
v_call: TRBV11-2
d_call: -

cdr3_aa: CASSLVGGPGELFF
cdr3_nt: TGTGCCAGCAGCTTGGTAGGGGGCCCCGGGGAGCTGTTTTTT
clone_size: -
j_call: TRBJ2-2
v_call: TRBV5-5
d_call: TRBD1

cdr3_aa: CASSVAGQASNEQFF
cdr3_nt: TGTGCCAGCAGCGTAGCCGGACAGGCGAGTAATGAGCAGTTCTTC
clone_size: -
j_call: TRBJ2-1
v_call: TRBV9
d_call: TRBD1

cdr3_aa: CASSAMDFSFFNTGELFF
cdr3_nt: TGTGCCAGCAGCGCCATGGACTTTTCCTTCTTTAACACCGGGGAGCTGTTTTTT
clone_size: once
j_call: TRBJ2-2
v_call: TRBV9
d_call: -

cdr3_aa: CASSSLGGGSAETQYF
cdr3_nt: TGCGCCAGCAGCTCCCTAGGCGGCGGGAGCGCCGAGACCCAGTACTTC
clone_size: -
j_call: TRBJ2-5
v_call: TRBV5-1
d_call: TRBD2

cdr3_aa: CASSGRTVYEQYF
cdr3_nt: TGTGCCAGCAGTGGGCGGACTGTTTACGAGCAGTACTTC
clone_size: -
j_call: TRBJ2-7
v_call: TRBV25-1
d_call: -

cdr3_aa: CASSSLAYEQYF
cdr3_nt: TGTGCCAGCTCATCCCTCGCCTACGAGCAGTACTTC
clone_size: -
j_call: TRBJ2-7
v_call: TRBV18
d_call: -

cdr3_aa: CASSVVAGLTDTQYF
cdr3_nt: TGTGCCAGCAGCGTAGTTGCAGGGCTCACAGATACGCAGTATTTT
clone_size: -
j_call: TRBJ2-3
v_call: TRBV9
d_call: -

cdr3_aa: CASSSYTSGRLYEQYF
cdr3_nt: TGTGCCAGCAGCTCTTATACTAGCGGGAGGCTGTACGAGCAGTACTTC
clone_size: -
j_call: TRBJ2-7
v_call: TRBV11-3
d_call: TRBD2

cdr3_aa: CASSEQGNEQYF
cdr3_nt: TGTGCCAGCAGTGAACAGGGTAACGAGCAGTACTTC
clone_size: -
j_call: TRBJ2-7
v_call: TRBV6-1
d_call: -

cdr3_aa: CASSYSRRGVSEQFF
cdr3_nt: TGTGCCAGCAGTTACTCTCGGCGGGGGGTTAGTGAGCAGTTCTTC
clone_size: once
j_call: TRBJ2-1
v_call: TRBV6-5
d_call: TRBD2

cdr3_aa: CASSSLGLAGGITDTQYF
cdr3_nt: TGTGCCAGCAGCTCACTGGGACTAGCGGGGGGGATCACAGATACGCAGTATTTT
clone_size: -
j_call: TRBJ2-3
v_call: TRBV7-8
d_call: TRBD2

cdr3_aa: CASSRDLSTDTQYF
cdr3_nt: TGTGCCAGCAGCAGGGACTTGAGCACAGATACGCAGTATTTT
clone_size: -
j_call: TRBJ2-3
v_call: TRBV5-4
d_call: -

cdr3_aa: CAWSGQRGSYNSPLHF
cdr3_nt: TGTGCCTGGAGTGGACAAAGAGGGTCCTATAATTCCCCCCTCCACTTT
clone_size: -
j_call: TRBJ1-6
v_call: TRBV30
d_call: -

cdr3_aa: CAISESEARSGNTIYF
cdr3_nt: TGTGCCATCAGTGAGTCCGAGGCCCGCTCTGGAAACACCATATATTTT
clone_size: -
j_call: TRBJ1-3
v_call: TRBV10-3
d_call: -

cdr3_aa: CASSLVRSSYNEQFF
cdr3_nt: TGTGCCAGCAGCTTGGTACGGAGCTCCTACAATGAGCAGTTCTTC
clone_size: -
j_call: TRBJ2-1
v_call: TRBV7-2
d_call: -

cdr3_aa: CAWSVRAGAYNEQFF
cdr3_nt: TGTGCCTGGAGTGTACGTGCGGGAGCTTACAATGAGCAGTTCTTC
clone_size: once
j_call: TRBJ2-1
v_call: TRBV30
d_call: TRBD2

cdr3_aa: CASQRTSGGAYNEQFF
cdr3_nt: TGTGCCAGCCAGCGGACTAGCGGGGGGGCCTACAATGAGCAGTTCTTC
clone_size: -
j_call: TRBJ2-1
v_call: TRBV13
d_call: TRBD2

cdr3_aa: CASRYQGETEAFF
cdr3_nt: TGTGCCAGCAGGTACCAGGGGGAGACTGAAGCTTTCTTT
clone_size: -
j_call: TRBJ1-1
v_call: TRBV7-8
d_call: TRBD1

cdr3_aa: CASSLIIDGTSVQETQYF
cdr3_nt: TGCGCCAGCAGCTTGATTATTGATGGGACTAGTGTACAAGAGACCCAGTACTTC
clone_size: -
j_call: TRBJ2-5
v_call: TRBV5-1
d_call: TRBD2

cdr3_aa: CASSLGGGPPYGYTF
cdr3_nt: TGTGCCAGCAGCTTGGGCGGGGGACCCCCCTATGGCTACACCTTC
clone_size: -
j_call: TRBJ1-2
v_call: TRBV5-4
d_call: -

cdr3_aa: CASSGQGVYNEQFF
cdr3_nt: TGTGCCAGCTCAGGACAGGGGGTTTACAATGAGCAGTTCTTC
clone_size: -
j_call: TRBJ2-1
v_call: TRBV18
d_call: TRBD1

cdr3_aa: CASSLFQASWPQHF
cdr3_nt: TGTGCCAGCAGTCTATTCCAGGCTAGCTGGCCCCAGCATTTT
clone_size: few
j_call: TRBJ1-5
v_call: TRBV2
d_call: -

cdr3_aa: CASSIPVGVAGYNNEQFF
cdr3_nt: TGTGCCAGTAGTATCCCCGTGGGAGTAGCGGGGTATAACAATGAGCAGTTCTTC
clone_size: -
j_call: TRBJ2-1
v_call: TRBV19
d_call: TRBD2

cdr3_aa: CASSSERQGWVTEAFF
cdr3_nt: TGTGCCAGCAGTTCGGAGCGACAGGGGTGGGTCACTGAAGCTTTCTTT
clone_size: -
j_call: TRBJ1-1
v_call: TRBV27
d_call: TRBD1

cdr3_aa: CASSHRDYPSPRQETQYF
cdr3_nt: TGCGCCAGCAGCCACCGGGACTATCCCTCTCCCCGTCAAGAGACCCAGTACTTC
clone_size: -
j_call: TRBJ2-5
v_call: TRBV4-1
d_call: TRBD2

cdr3_aa: CASGPVSGGAQETQYF
cdr3_nt: TGTGCTAGTGGCCCGGTGAGTGGGGGGGCGCAAGAGACCCAGTACTTC
clone_size: -
j_call: TRBJ2-5
v_call: TRBV12-5
d_call: -

cdr3_aa: CAWNGALEAFF
cdr3_nt: TGTGCCTGGAATGGAGCGCTTGAAGCTTTCTTT
clone_size: -
j_call: TRBJ1-1
v_call: TRBV30
d_call: -

cdr3_aa: CASSLVVGSYNEQFF
cdr3_nt: TGTGCCAGCAGCTTAGTAGTCGGCTCCTACAATGAGCAGTTCTTC
clone_size: few
j_call: TRBJ2-1
v_call: TRBV7-9
d_call: -

cdr3_aa: CASSQLAIGTYNEQFF
cdr3_nt: TGTGCCAGCTCCCAGCTAGCGATTGGCACCTACAATGAGCAGTTCTTC
clone_size: -
j_call: TRBJ2-1
v_call: TRBV18
d_call: -

cdr3_aa: CASSADRENLQSTEAFF
cdr3_nt: TGTGCCAGTAGTGCCGACAGGGAGAACCTACAAAGCACTGAAGCTTTCTTT
clone_size: -
j_call: TRBJ1-1
v_call: TRBV19
d_call: TRBD1